This T cell receptor beta chain emerged from a study of identical twins' blood T cells (dated by TCRdb to between 2011 and 2013). For the study in its entirety: About 50 million Illumina reads were obtained across 12 libraries, of which six were alpha-chain libraries and six were beta-chain libraries. Using next-generation sequencing, the study compared the TCR alpha and beta chain repertoires of three pairs of monozygous twins to assess how genetics influences repertoire formation.

As for this clonotype: This clone's antigen is unknown. No base qualities exist here, and no much larger clone lies one base off it.

The CDR3 has 15 amino acids, counting the end cysteine and phenylalanine. CDR3 DNA is the only sequence kept; it has 45 bases, read in frame from the first base. A distance of 22 bases separates the germline ends of V and J, which lose 11 bases and 3 bases respectively. As encoded in the germline V gene, CDR1 is SGHTA while CDR2 is FQGTGA. Six healthy women forming three monozygous twin pairs were used as donors. All three twin pairs had been raised together and were thought likely to have encountered the same vaccines and infectious agents. TCR cDNA libraries were prepared from RNA that was isolated from peripheral blood mononuclear cells. Overall study results and their limits: Because the twins were reared together, environmental influences could not be ruled out as the explanation for twin similarity. How many CDR3 clonotypes two donors shared depended mainly on the product of their cloneset sizes, and the twins did not clearly stray from this trend. V gene usage, even among non-selected out-of-frame TCRbeta clonotypes, was reported to be markedly more similar within twin pairs than between unrelated donors. Validation by independent studies was stated to be required for the proposed role of the TCRalpha J segment in MHC recognition during thymic selection. Among the most abundant TCRbeta clonotypes, more CDR3 sequences were shared by each donor with her twin than with unrelated donors.

Library method: 5' RACE. Sequencing used an Illumina Genome Analyzer IIx. To prepare the RNA-based TCR cDNA libraries, a previously described protocol was followed, with several modifications. To prevent cross-contamination, barcodes specific to each sample were added to both ends of every TCR cDNA library during cDNA synthesis and amplification. As for the authors' bioinformatics: Between about 90,000 and nearly 550,000 clonotypes were identified per individual, and about 2.2 to 4 million CDR3-containing reads were obtained per library. Reads carrying improper barcode index combinations were removed, after which the MiTCR software was used to build a cloneset for each library. During the assembly of CDR3 clonotypes by MiTCR, low-quality reads were filtered or rescued and PCR and sequencing errors were corrected. Artificial out-of-frame clonotypes were removed by being mapped to in-frame sequences, with one indel in the CDR3 allowed. Similarity in V and J gene usage between donors was calculated as the Jensen-Shannon divergence divided by the mean entropy. TCRdb's own reprocessing of the public reads used fastp at Q25 and MiXCR and kept productive beta chains. CDR3 protein sequences are deduplicated, and each keeps its most common genes and DNA. The V and J calls and clone size come from TCRdb's table, not from the authors' own analysis. This sample gives a few hundred thousand distinct CDR3 sequences in total; about 28% of them show up just once. The top ten constitute about 6% of the sample.

The receptor chain draws on TRBV7-3 and TRBJ1-2; a tentative D call is TRBD1 (6 bases match). The TCR was taken from a woman between 18 and 55 years old in good health. The sample comprised PBMCs. The encoded CDR3 is CAGSLKKQGDYGYTF. The nucleotide sequence is given as TGTGCCGGGAGCTTAAAGAAACAGGGAGACTATGGCTACACCTTC.